This is a list of T cell receptor beta chains from one sample in a study of response to subunit inactivated influenza vaccine. TCRdb itself ran the RT-PCR reads through MiXCR, one entry per CDR3 protein. The sample carries fewer than 750,000 distinct CDR3 sequences, about 14% recorded once. The sequenced sample was PBMCs from blood, obtained 11 to 12 days after vaccination. Receptors were obtained from a man aged 45-60 years who received an inactivated influenza vaccine. Both conserved end residues are part of each CDR3. A D gene is named only where the DNA matches it firmly. Part of the rows lack a size; the others show once, few, many or a class for expanded clones.

D gene | clone size | J gene | V gene | CDR3 DNA | CDR3 protein
- | - | TRBJ2-3 | TRBV9 | TGTGCCAGCAGCGCAAGCGGACTCACAGATACGCAGTATTTT | CASSASGLTDTQYF
- | few | TRBJ2-3 | TRBV6-1 | TGTGCCAGCAACGGAGGGACCACAGATACGCAGTATTTT | CASNGGTTDTQYF
- | few | TRBJ1-1 | TRBV29-1 | TGCAGCGTCCTGGGGGGCACTGAAGCTTTCTTT | CSVLGGTEAFF
TRBD1 | once | TRBJ1-1 | TRBV20-1 | TGCAGTGCTAGACCCGGGACAGGGATGATTGAAGCTTTCTTT | CSARPGTGMIEAFF
TRBD2 | few | TRBJ2-1 | TRBV11-2 | TGTGCCAGCAGCTTAACGCGGGGGGGTCCCTACAATGAGCAGTTCTTC | CASSLTRGGPYNEQFF
TRBD1 | - | TRBJ1-1 | TRBV10-3 | TGTGCCATCAGTCGACAGGGTGAGACTGAAGCTTTCTTT | CAISRQGETEAFF
- | many | TRBJ2-7 | TRBV3-1 | TGTGCCAGCAGCCAAGTAGGAAGTCGCTACGAGCAGTACTTC | CASSQVGSRYEQYF
- | - | TRBJ2-7 | TRBV7-2 | TGTGCCAGCAGCCCGGCCTTCGAGCAGTACTTC | CASSPAFEQYF
TRBD1 | few | TRBJ2-7 | TRBV28 | TGTGCCAGCAACAAGCTAGGACAGGGGCCATACGAGCAGTACTTC | CASNKLGQGPYEQYF
- | - | TRBJ1-1 | TRBV20-1 | TGCAGTGCTAGACACTTCGGGTACCAGAACACTGAAGCTTTCTTT | CSARHFGYQNTEAFF
TRBD2 | - | TRBJ2-3 | TRBV10-2 | TGCGCCAGCAAGGAGCGGGGAGGGGGCACAGATACGCAGTATTTT | CASKERGGGTDTQYF